Below are 21 T cell receptor beta chains sequenced from a single sample in a study of shared clonotypes between healthy human individuals. The data were produced by immunoSEQ multiplex PCR, yet TCRdb's version contains in-frame clones alone and is incomplete. In the table there are some 2 million clones, approximately 95% of which are singletons. Sequencing was performed on naive CD4+ T cells sorted from blood. Stated subset: CD45RA+ positively selected. The receptors derive from a man aged 18 to 29 in good health.

This chain joins TRBV6-6 and TRBJ2-1, with TRBD2 matching over 7 bases. The V segment lost 4 bases and the J segment 10 bases; nucleotides outside the gene matches: 10. Germline assignment: CDR1 MNHNY and CDR2 SVGAGI (reference sequence). CDR3 length: 14 residues. The DNA for the CDR3 is TGTGCCAGCAGTTTACAGCGGGATACGGACGAGCAGTTCTTC. Residues: CASSLQRDTDEQFF.

The V call is TRBV7-2, the J call TRBJ2-1; 7 bases match TRBD2. Germline CDR1 and CDR2: SGHTA and FQGNSA. The junction had 13 bases not matched to a gene; V was cut back by 1 base and J by 16 bases. This CDR3 comprises 14 residues. CDR3: CASSLEVVGGPKFF. CDR3 DNA sequence: TGTGCCAGCAGCTTAGAGGTTGTGGGAGGGCCGAAATTCTTC. The complete variable domain, with remaining parts taken from reference TRBV7-2 and TRBJ2-1, reads GAGVSQSPSNKVTEKGKDVELRCDPISGHTALYWYRQSLGQGLEFLIYFQGNSAPDKSGLPSDRFSAERTGGSVSTLTIQRTQQEDSAVYLCASSLEVVGGPKFFGPGTRLTVL.

V is TRBV4-1 and J is TRBJ2-7; 12 positions agree with TRBD2. Germline assignment: CDR1 MGHRA and CDR2 YSYEKL. V gave up 1 base and J gave up 5 bases; unmatched junction bases: 6. CDR3 length equals 16 residues. DNA for the CDR3: TGCGCCAGCAGCCAAGGCCTGACTAGCGGGAGCGACGAGCAGTACTTC. It is translated as CASSQGLTSGSDEQYF.

The rearrangement joins TRBV7-9 to TRBJ1-1, with 9 bases fitting TRBD1. V shed 5 bases and J 5 bases; nucleotides not matched to a gene: 9. Germline CDR1 SEHNR, CDR2 FQNEAQ (reference sequence). The CDR3 is made up of 15 amino acids. DNA for the CDR3: TGTGCCAGCAGCGGAGCCGGGACAGGGAGAACTGAAGCTTTCTTT. Protein: CASSGAGTGRTEAFF.

This clone has a single count. This chain uses TRBV6-6 with TRBJ2-5; D possibly corresponds to TRBD1 (5 bases). V was cut by 3 bases and J by 2 bases, with 13 bases left in between. This CDR3 has 15 amino acids. The germline CDR1 and CDR2 sequences are MNHNY and SVGAGI (reference sequence). The CDR3 is CASSYAGAGQETQYF. DNA for the CDR3: TGTGCCAGCAGTTATGCTGGGGCAGGGCAAGAGACCCAGTACTTC.

This chain connects TRBV6-5 to TRBJ2-2, with a possible D match to TRBD2 (6 bases). Per germline, CDR1 MNHEY and CDR2 SVGAGI. Trimming pared 5 bases from V and 2 bases from J, leaving 12 bases between. This CDR3 is built from 15 residues. The CDR3 coding sequence is TGTGCCAGCAGTCCGGGAGTGGGAAACACCGGGGAGCTGTTTTTT. It yields the protein CASSPGVGNTGELFF.

This clone has just one count. The chain carries TRBV9 and TRBJ2-2, with TRBD2 matching over 7 bases. The CDR3 totals 13 residues. Germline CDR1 SGDLS, CDR2 YYNGEE. The V segment lost 3 bases and the J segment 5 bases; nucleotides outside the gene matches: 1. CDR3 in amino acids: CASSERGTGELFF. Here the CDR3 DNA reads TGTGCCAGCAGCGAGCGGGGAACCGGGGAGCTGTTTTTT. Full variable domain (remainder filled in from reference TRBV9 and TRBJ2-2): DSGVTQTPKHLITATGQRVTLRCSPRSGDLSVYWYQQSLDQGLQFLIQYYNGEERAKGNILERFSAQQFPDLHSELNLSSLELGDSALYFCASSERGTGELFFGEGSRLTVL.

This clone was recorded only once. Other DNA sequences of this sample code for an identical CDR3. The CDR3 DNA is TGTGCCAGCAGTGAAGGGACTGGAAGCTACGAGCAGTACTTC. It yields the protein CASSEGTGSYEQYF. The gene calls are TRBV2 and TRBJ2-7; D possibly corresponds to TRBD2 (5 bases). V shed 1 base and J shed 3 bases, with 10 bases lying between them. Germline assignment: CDR1 SNHLY and CDR2 FYNNEI. The CDR3 runs to 14 residues. The complete variable domain, with remaining parts taken from reference TRBV2 and TRBJ2-7, reads EPEVTQTPSHQVTQMGQEVILRCVPISNHLYFYWYRQILGQKVEFLVSFYNNEISEKSEIFDDQFSVERPDGSNFTLKIRSTKLEDSAMYFCASSEGTGSYEQYFGPGTRLTVT.

V and J are TRBV2 and TRBJ2-2; D is perhaps TRBD2 (5 bases). The germline V gene has CDR1 SNHLY and CDR2 FYNNEI. This CDR3 contains 14 residues. V was shortened by 8 bases and J by 2 bases, with 12 bases between the two germline ends. CDR3 DNA: TGTGCCAGCGGCGGGCAGACCAACACCGGGGAGCTGTTTTTT. Translation: CASGGQTNTGELFF.

The chain uses TRBV6-1 and TRBJ1-5; possibly TRBD1 for D (5 bases). The ends were cut back, 0 bases at V and 5 bases at J, with 14 bases in the middle. There are 16 residues in the CDR3. CDR1 and CDR2 from the germline V gene are MNHNS and SASEGT. The CDR3 DNA reads TGTGCCAGCAGTGAAGCCCAGGGCTTTAGTTATCAGCCCCAGCATTTT. Residues: CASSEAQGFSYQPQHF.

V usage is TRBV5-1 and J usage is TRBJ1-6; D is perhaps TRBD1 (6 bases). Trimming removed 3 bases at V and 6 bases at J, with 13 bases between. Germline V CDR1 and CDR2: SGHRS, YFSETQ. The CDR3 loop spans 15 amino acids. The CDR3 DNA reads as TGCGCCAGCAGCTGGAGGGGGGGCGGTAATTCACCCCTCCACTTT. This gives the protein CASSWRGGGNSPLHF.

The chain uses TRBV11-2 and TRBJ1-4; no reliable D call. This CDR3 is 14 amino acids long. CDR1 is SGHAT, CDR2 FQNNGV, per germline. V lost 5 bases and J lost 8, with 15 bases in between. CDR3: CASSPGVVSEKLFF. Here the CDR3 DNA reads TGTGCCAGCAGCCCCGGGGTAGTTAGCGAAAAACTGTTTTTT.

The chain combines TRBV7-3 with TRBJ2-1; D is perhaps TRBD1 (5 bases). The CDR3 has 15 amino acids. Germline V gives CDR1 SGHTA, CDR2 FQGTGA. V was cut by 5 bases and J by 0 bases, with 11 bases left in between. The CDR3 nucleotides are TGTGCCAGCAGCACCAGGGCTGGCTCCTACAATGAGCAGTTCTTC. Translated, it gives CASSTRAGSYNEQFF.

The V gene is TRBV5-1, the J gene TRBJ2-2, with D possibly TRBD1 on 6 matching bases. This CDR3 comprises 14 residues. The V gene's germline CDR1 is SGHRS and CDR2 YFSETQ. Trimming removed 1 base at V and 4 bases at J, with 8 bases between. DNA for the CDR3: TGCGCCAGCAGCTTGTCAGGGGCCACCGGGGAGCTGTTTTTT. Protein product: CASSLSGATGELFF.

The chain employs TRBV6-4 and TRBJ2-1; the match to TRBD2 covers 15 bases. Trimming at V came to 5 bases and at J to 7 bases, leaving 3 bases not matched to a gene. Per germline, CDR1 MRHNA and CDR2 SNTAGT. The length of the CDR3 is 15 residues. CDR3 bases: TGTGCCAGCAGTCCCGGGACTAGCGGGAGGAATGAGCAGTTCTTC. This translates into CASSPGTSGRNEQFF.

The rearrangement uses TRBV30 and TRBJ2-1, with D unresolved. Germline loops: CDR1 GTSNPN, CDR2 SVGIG (reference sequence). This CDR3 spans 12 amino acids. V was clipped by 2 bases and J by 6 bases, with 8 bases between them. Here the CDR3 DNA reads TGTGCCTGGAGTCCAGCCTCCAATGAGCAGTTCTTC. This codes for CAWSPASNEQFF.

This clone has just one count. V gene TRBV19 combines with J gene TRBJ2-7; TRBD2 matches at 9 bases. The CDR3 totals 16 residues. The V and J ends lost 5 bases and 0 bases, in that order; junction bases with no gene match: 8. Per germline, CDR1 LNHDA and CDR2 SQIVND (reference sequence). In DNA form, the CDR3 reads TGTGCCAGTAGTGCCAGACTAGCGGCTAGCTCCTACGAGCAGTACTTC. Its translation: CASSARLAASSYEQYF.

V and J are TRBV4-1 and TRBJ2-1; 8 nucleotides line up with TRBD2. Per germline, CDR1 MGHRA and CDR2 YSYEKL. V trimming: 3 bases; J trimming: 4 bases; junction bases outside the gene matches: 8. This CDR3 comprises 16 residues. As DNA, the CDR3 is TGCGCCAGCAGCCACGGAAGCGGGAGCCCTTACAATGAGCAGTTCTTC. Protein product: CASSHGSGSPYNEQFF.

The chain employs TRBV11-2 and TRBJ2-7; possibly TRBD1 for D (5 bases). The CDR3 is made up of 15 amino acids. V was trimmed by 1 base and J by 3 bases, leaving 13 bases between them. Germline V gene data show CDR1 as SGHAT and CDR2 as FQNNGV. The CDR3 sequence: CASSLVAGWGYEQYF. Here the CDR3 DNA reads TGTGCCAGCAGCTTAGTGGCAGGGTGGGGCTACGAGCAGTACTTC.

In its sample, this clone was seen once. CDR3 coding DNA: TGTGCCAGCAGCACCCGACAGGGGTTGGTGCAAGAGACCCAGTACTTC. This translates into CASSTRQGLVQETQYF. This sequence joins TRBV9 and TRBJ2-5; 8 bases fit TRBD1. V lost 4 bases and J lost 2; bases outside the gene matches: 10. The germline CDR1 and CDR2 sequences are SGDLS and YYNGEE. The CDR3 has 16 residues.

The gene calls are TRBV5-4 and TRBJ2-7; D is perhaps TRBD1 (6 bases). Germline CDR1 is SGHNT and CDR2 is YYREEE (reference sequence). CDR3 length equals 14 residues. V was cut by 6 bases and J by 5 bases, with 18 bases left in between. CDR3: CASTSRGPGDEQYF. The CDR3 nucleotides are TGTGCCAGCACGAGCAGGGGCCCAGGGGACGAGCAGTACTTC.